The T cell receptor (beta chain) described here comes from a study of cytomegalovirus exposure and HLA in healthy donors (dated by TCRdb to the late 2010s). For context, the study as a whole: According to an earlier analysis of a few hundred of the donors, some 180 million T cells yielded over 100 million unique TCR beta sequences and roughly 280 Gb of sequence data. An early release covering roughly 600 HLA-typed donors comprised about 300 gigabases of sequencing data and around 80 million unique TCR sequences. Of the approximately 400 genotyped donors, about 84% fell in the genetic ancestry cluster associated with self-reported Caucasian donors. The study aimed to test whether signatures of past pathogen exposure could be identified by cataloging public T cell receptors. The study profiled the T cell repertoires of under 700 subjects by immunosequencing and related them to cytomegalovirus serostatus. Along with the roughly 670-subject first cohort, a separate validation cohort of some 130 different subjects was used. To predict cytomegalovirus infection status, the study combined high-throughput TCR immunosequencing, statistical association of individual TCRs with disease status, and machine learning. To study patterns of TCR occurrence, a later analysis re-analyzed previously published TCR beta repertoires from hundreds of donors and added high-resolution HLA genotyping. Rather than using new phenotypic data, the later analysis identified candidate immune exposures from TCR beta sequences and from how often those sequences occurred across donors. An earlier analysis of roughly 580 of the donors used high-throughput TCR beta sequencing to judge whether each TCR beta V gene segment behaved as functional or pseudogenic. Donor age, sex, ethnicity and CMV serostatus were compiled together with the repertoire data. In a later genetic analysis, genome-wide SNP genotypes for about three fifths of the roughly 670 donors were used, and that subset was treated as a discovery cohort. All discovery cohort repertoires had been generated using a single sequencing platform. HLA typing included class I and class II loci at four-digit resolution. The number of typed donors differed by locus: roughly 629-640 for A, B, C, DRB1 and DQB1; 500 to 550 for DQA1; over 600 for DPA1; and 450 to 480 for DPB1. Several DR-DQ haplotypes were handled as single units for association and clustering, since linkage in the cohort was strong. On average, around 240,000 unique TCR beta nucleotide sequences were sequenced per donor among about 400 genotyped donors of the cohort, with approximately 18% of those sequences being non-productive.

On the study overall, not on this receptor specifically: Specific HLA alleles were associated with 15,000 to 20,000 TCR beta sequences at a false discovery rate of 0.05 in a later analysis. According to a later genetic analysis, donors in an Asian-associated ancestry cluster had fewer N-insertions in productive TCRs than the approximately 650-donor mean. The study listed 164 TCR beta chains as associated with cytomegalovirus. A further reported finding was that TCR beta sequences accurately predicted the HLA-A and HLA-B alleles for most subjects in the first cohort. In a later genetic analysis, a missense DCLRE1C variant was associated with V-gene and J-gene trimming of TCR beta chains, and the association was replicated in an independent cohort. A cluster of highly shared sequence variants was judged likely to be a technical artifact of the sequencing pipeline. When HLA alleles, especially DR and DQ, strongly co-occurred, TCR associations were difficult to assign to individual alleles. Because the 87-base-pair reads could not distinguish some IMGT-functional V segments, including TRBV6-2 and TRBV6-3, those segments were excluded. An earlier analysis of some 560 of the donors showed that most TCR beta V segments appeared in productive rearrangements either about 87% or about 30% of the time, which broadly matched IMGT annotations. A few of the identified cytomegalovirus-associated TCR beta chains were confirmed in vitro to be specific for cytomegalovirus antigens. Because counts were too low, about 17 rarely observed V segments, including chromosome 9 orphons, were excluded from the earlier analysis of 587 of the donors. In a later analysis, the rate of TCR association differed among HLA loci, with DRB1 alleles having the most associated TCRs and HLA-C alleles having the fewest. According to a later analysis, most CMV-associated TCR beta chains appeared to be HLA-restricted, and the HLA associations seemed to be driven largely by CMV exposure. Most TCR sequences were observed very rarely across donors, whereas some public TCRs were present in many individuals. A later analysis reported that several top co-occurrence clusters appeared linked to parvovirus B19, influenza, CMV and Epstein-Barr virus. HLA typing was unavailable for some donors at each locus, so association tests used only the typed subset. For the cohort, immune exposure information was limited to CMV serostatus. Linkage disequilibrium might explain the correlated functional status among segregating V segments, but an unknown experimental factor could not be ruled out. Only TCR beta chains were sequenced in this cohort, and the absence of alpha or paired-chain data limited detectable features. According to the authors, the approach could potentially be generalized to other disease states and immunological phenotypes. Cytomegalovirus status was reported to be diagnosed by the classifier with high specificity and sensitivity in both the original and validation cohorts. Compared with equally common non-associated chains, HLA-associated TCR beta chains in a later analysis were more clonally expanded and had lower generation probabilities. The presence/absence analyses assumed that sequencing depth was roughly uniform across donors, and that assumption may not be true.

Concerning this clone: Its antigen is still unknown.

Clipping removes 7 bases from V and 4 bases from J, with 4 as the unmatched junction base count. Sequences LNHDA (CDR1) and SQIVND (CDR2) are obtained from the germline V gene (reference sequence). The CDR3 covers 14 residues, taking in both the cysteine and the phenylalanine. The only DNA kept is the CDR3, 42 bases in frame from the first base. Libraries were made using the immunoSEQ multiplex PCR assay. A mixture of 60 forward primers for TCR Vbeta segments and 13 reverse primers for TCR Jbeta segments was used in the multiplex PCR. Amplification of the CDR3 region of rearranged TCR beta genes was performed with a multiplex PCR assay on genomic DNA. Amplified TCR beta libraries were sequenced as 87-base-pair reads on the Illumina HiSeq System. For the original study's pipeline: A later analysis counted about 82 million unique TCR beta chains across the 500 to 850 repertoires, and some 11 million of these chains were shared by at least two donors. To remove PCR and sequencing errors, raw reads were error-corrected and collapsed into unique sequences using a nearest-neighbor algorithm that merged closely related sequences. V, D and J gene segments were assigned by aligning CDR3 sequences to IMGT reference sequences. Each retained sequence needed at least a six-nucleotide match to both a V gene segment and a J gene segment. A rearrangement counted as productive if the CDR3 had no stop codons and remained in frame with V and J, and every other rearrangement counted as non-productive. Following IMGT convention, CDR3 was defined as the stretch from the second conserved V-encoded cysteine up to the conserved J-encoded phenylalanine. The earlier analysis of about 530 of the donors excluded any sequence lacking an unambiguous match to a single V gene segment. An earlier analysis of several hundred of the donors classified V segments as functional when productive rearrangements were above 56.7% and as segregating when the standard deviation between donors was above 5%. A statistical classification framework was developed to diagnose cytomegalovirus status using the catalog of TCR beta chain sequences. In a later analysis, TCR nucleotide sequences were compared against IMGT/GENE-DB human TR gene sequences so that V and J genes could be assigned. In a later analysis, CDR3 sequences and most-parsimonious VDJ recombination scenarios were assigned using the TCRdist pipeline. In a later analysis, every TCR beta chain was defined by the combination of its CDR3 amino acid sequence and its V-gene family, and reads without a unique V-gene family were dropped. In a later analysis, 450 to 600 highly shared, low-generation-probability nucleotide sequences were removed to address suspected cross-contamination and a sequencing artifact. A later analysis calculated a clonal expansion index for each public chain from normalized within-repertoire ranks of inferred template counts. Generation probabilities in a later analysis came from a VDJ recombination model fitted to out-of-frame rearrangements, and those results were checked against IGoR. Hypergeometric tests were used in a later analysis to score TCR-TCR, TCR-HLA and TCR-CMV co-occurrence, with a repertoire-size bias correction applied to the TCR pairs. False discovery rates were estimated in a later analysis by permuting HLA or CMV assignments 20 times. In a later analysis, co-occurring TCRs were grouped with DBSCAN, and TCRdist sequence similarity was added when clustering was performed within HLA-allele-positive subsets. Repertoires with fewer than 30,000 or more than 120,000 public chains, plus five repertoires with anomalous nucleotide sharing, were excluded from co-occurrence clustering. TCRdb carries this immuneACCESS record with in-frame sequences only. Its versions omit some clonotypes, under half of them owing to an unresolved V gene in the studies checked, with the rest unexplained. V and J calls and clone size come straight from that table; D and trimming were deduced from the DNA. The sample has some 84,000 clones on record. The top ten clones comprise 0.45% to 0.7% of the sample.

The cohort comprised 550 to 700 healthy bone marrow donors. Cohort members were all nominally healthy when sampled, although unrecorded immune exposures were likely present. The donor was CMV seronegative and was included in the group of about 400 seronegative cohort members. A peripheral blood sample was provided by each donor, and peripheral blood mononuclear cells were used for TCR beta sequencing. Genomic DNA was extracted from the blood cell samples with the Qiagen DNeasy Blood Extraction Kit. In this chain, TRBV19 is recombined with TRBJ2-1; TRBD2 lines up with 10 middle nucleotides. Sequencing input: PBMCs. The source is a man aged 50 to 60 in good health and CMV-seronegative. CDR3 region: CASKLAGGYNEQFF. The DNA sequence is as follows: TGTGCCAGTAAATTAGCGGGGGGTTACAATGAGCAGTTCTTC.